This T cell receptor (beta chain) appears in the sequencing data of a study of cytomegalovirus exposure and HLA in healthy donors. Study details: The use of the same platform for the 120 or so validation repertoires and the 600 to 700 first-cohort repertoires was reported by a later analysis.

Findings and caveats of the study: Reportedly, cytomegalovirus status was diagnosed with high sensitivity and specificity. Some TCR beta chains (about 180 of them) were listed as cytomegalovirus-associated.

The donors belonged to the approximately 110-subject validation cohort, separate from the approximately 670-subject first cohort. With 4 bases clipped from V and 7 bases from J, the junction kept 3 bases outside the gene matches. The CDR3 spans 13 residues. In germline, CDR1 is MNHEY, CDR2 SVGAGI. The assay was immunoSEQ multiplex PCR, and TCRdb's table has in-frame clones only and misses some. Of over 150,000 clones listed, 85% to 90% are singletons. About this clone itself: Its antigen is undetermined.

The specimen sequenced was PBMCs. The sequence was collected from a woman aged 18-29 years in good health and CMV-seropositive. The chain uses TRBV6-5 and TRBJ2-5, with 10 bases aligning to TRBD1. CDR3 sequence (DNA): TGTGCCAGCAGTTCGGGGGACAGGGGGACCCAGTACTTC. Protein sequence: CASSSGDRGTQYF.